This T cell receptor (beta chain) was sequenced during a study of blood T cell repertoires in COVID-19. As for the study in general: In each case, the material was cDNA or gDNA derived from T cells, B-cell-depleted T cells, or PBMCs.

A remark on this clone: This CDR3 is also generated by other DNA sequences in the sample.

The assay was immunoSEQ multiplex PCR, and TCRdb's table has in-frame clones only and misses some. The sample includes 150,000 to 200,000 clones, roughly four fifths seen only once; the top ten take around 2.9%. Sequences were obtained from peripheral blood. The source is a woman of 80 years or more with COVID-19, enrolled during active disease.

CDR3 sequence reads: CASSPGVNQPQHF. CDR3 coding DNA: TGTGCCAGCTCACCAGGAGTCAATCAGCCCCAGCATTTT. The gene calls are TRBV18 and TRBJ1-5, with D unclear. Germline-derived CDR1 and CDR2 are KGHSH and LQKENI. This CDR3 is built from 13 residues. V lost 2 bases to trimming and J lost 3 bases, with 5 bases between them.